These 7 T cell receptor beta chains came from one sample sequenced in a study of Graves' ophthalmopathy and Graves' hyperthyroidism. Researchers took RNA transcripts and amplified TCR beta CDR3 regions from them. The first-round RT-PCR employed HTBI primers together with the Qiagen OneStep RT-PCR kit. A multiplex PCR was then performed as the second round. MiXCR, run by TCRdb on the multiplex PCR reads, gives a single entry per CDR3 protein. The data hold about 660,000 distinct CDR3 sequences, with over 40% observed a single time. The sample taken for sequencing was peripheral blood. All receptors come from an adult man with Graves' ophthalmopathy.

This clonotype was seen repeatedly, ten times or more. The chain uses TRBV19 and TRBJ1-5, with 7 bases fitting TRBD1. The ends lost 2 bases at V and 7 bases at J; junction bases unmatched: 11. CDR3 length: 16 residues. The germline V gene encodes CDR1 LNHDA and CDR2 SQIVND (reference sequence). In DNA, the CDR3 is TGTGCCAGTAGTATAAGGCAGACAGGGCTGAACCAGCCCCAGCATTTT. It is translated as CASSIRQTGLNQPQHF.

This clonotype came up a few times. The rearrangement joins TRBV13 to TRBJ1-1, with a tentative D call TRBD1 (6 bases). The CDR3 contains 14 residues. Germline CDR1 and CDR2: PRHDT and FYEKMQ (reference sequence). V was shortened by 2 bases and J by 6 bases, with 13 bases between the two germline ends. The chain's CDR3 is CASSLYQGSAEAFF. CDR3 DNA sequence: TGTGCCAGCAGCTTATACCAGGGGTCGGCTGAAGCTTTCTTT. The full variable domain, in which reference TRBV13 and TRBJ1-1 provide the parts outside the CDR3, is AAGVIQSPRHLIKEKRETATLKCYPIPRHDTVYWYQQGPGQDPQFLISFYEKMQSDKGSIPDRFSAQQFSDYHSELNMSSLELGDSALYFCASSLYQGSAEAFFGQGTRLTVV.

In this sample, this clonotype turned up many times. This sequence joins TRBV7-9 and TRBJ1-5, with 8 positions matching TRBD1. Germline assignment: CDR1 SEHNR and CDR2 FQNEAQ (reference sequence). The CDR3 runs to 14 residues. Trimming removed 5 bases from V and 6 bases from J; junction bases left unmatched: 6. DNA for the CDR3: TGTGCCAGCAGCCAAACAGGGGGTGGTCAGCCCCAGCATTTT. Translated: CASSQTGGGQPQHF. Using reference TRBV7-9 and TRBJ1-5 for the parts outside the CDR3, the full variable domain is DTGVSQNPRHKITKRGQNVTFRCDPISEHNRLYWYRQTLGQGPEFLTYFQNEAQLEKSRLLSDRFSAERPKGSFSTLEIQRTEQGDSAMYLCASSQTGGGQPQHFGDGTRLSIL.

The chain has TRBV19 and TRBJ2-5; D not certain. Germline V gives CDR1 LNHDA, CDR2 SQIVND (reference sequence). The CDR3 spans 12 residues. V was trimmed by 3 bases and J by 5 bases, leaving 7 bases between them. CDR3: CASSMGAETQYF. CDR3 sequence (DNA): TGTGCCAGTAGTATGGGCGCGGAGACCCAGTACTTC.

CDR3 amino acids: CASSLVGEWDTGELFF. In nucleotides, the CDR3 is TGTGCCAGCAGCTTAGTCGGGGAATGGGACACCGGGGAGCTGTTTTTT. The chain recombines TRBV7-3 with TRBJ2-2, with D tentatively TRBD2 (5 bases). The V end was cut by 2 bases, the J end by 3 bases, with 13 bases between. Germline loops: CDR1 SGHTA, CDR2 FQGTGA. The CDR3 extends over 16 amino acids.

Concerning this clonotype: A clone one base away is much larger, so this may be a read error. Lacking the conserved final phenylalanine or tryptophan, this CDR3 likely reflects a read error. The chain employs TRBV12-5 and TRBJ2-5, with D tentatively TRBD2 (5 bases). Trimming cost V 6 bases and J 5 bases, with 13 bases left between them. This CDR3 has 13 amino acids. From germline, CDR1 is LGHNT and CDR2 FRNRAP. The CDR3 here is CASGPTSSETQYL. Here the CDR3 DNA reads TGTGCTAGTGGCCCAACTAGTTCTGAGACCCAGTACCTC.

This clonotype was found many times. The chain recombines TRBV2 with TRBJ2-7; no firm D call. Trimming left V 1 base short and J 2 bases short, with 6 bases between. Looked up from germline, CDR1 is SNHLY and CDR2 is FYNNEI. The CDR3 is 13 amino acids. The DNA for the CDR3 is TGTGCCAGCAGTGAAGATTCCCCCTACGAGCAGTACTTC. Its translation is CASSEDSPYEQYF.